Each of the 3 T cell receptor beta chains below was sequenced from the same sample in a study of blood T cell repertoires in COVID-19. Measured with immunoSEQ multiplex PCR; TCRdb has only the in-frame clones, and not every one. This table has 250,000 or so clones, approximately 80% appearing once. Sequenced: peripheral blood. Receptor source: a woman younger than 35 with acute or convalescent COVID-19.

This clone has at least ten counts. The chain combines TRBV19 with TRBJ1-5; D gene uncertain. CDR1 is LNHDA, CDR2 SQIVND, per germline (reference sequence). V shed 3 bases and J shed 9 bases, with 9 bases lying between them. This CDR3 region has 12 residues. The CDR3 spells CASSMFSGPQHF. CDR3 nucleotide sequence: TGTGCCAGTAGTATGTTTTCCGGGCCCCAGCATTTT.

This clone came up many times. The chain couples TRBV30 to TRBJ2-5; weak D call: TRBD2 (6 bases). Germline-derived CDR1 and CDR2 are GTSNPN and SVGIG (reference sequence). V dropped 0 bases and J dropped 5 bases, with 13 bases sitting between them. The CDR3 sequence is 14 residues long. The CDR3 sequence: CAWSVGTGVETQYF. Written as DNA, the CDR3 is TGTGCCTGGAGTGTAGGGACTGGGGTGGAGACCCAGTACTTC.

This clone was recorded only once. The J gene is TRBJ1-2, the V gene TRBV19; 9 positions match TRBD1. Per germline, CDR1 LNHDA and CDR2 SQIVND (reference sequence). V trimming: 0 bases; J trimming: 2 bases; junction bases outside the gene matches: 7. CDR3 length equals 17 residues. The DNA for the CDR3 is TGTGCCAGTAGTATAGAAAGGGACAGGGTACCCAACTATGGCTACACCTTC. Translation gives CASSIERDRVPNYGYTF. Supplemented by reference TRBV19 and TRBJ1-2, the full variable domain reads DGGITQSPKYLFRKEGQNVTLSCEQNLNHDAMYWYRQDPGQGLRLIYYSQIVNDFQKGDIAEGYSVSREKKESFPLTVTSAQKNPTAFYLCASSIERDRVPNYGYTFGSGTRLTVV.